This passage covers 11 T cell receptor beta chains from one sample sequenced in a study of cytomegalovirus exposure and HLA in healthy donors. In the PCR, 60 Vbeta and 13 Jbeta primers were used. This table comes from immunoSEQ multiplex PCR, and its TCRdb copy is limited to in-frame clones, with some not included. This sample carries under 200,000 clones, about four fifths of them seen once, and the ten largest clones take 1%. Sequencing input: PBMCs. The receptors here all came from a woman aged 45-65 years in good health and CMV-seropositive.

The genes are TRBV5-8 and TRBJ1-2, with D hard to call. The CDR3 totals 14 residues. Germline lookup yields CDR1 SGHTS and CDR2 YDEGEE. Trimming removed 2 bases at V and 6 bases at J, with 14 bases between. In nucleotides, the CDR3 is TGTGCCAGCAGCTTAATGGTTTTGGCAGATGGCTACACCTTC. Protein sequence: CASSLMVLADGYTF.

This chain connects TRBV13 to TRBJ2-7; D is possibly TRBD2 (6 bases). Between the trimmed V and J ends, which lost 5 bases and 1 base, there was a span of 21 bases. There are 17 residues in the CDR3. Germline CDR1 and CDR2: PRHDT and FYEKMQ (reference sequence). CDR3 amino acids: CASSRGRSSGQSYEQYF. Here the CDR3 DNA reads TGTGCCAGCAGCCGCGGACGGTCCAGCGGGCAGTCCTACGAGCAGTACTTC.

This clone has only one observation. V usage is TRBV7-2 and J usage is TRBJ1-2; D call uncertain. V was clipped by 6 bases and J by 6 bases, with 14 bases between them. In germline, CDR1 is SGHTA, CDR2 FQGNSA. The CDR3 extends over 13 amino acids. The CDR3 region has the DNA TGTGCCAGCAGTTATGAGGGTTCCAATGGCTACACCTTC. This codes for CASSYEGSNGYTF.

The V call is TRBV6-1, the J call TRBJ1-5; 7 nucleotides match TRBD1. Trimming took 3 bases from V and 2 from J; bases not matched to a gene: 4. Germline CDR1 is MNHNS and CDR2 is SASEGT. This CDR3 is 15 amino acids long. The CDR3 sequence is CASSDTGEGNQPQHF. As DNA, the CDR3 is TGTGCCAGCAGTGACACAGGGGAAGGCAATCAGCCCCAGCATTTT.

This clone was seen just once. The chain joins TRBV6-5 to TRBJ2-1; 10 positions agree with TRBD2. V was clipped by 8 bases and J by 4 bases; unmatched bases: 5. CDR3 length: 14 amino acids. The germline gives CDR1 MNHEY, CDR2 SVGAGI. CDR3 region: CASGRTSGYNEQFF. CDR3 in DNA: TGTGCCAGCGGACGGACTAGCGGATACAATGAGCAGTTCTTC.

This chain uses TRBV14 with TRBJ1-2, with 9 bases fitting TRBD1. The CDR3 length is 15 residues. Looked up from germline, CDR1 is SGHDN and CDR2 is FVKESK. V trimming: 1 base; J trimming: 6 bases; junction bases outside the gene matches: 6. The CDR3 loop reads CASSQVDRGFHGYTF. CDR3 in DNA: TGTGCCAGCAGCCAAGTGGACAGGGGTTTTCATGGCTACACCTTC.

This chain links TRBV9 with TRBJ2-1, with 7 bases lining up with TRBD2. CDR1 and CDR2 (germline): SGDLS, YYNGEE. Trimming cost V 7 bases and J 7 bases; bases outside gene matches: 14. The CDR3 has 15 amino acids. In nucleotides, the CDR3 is TGTGCCAGCTCGGAGGGAGGGCCAATGTGGAATGAGCAGTTCTTC. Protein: CASSEGGPMWNEQFF.

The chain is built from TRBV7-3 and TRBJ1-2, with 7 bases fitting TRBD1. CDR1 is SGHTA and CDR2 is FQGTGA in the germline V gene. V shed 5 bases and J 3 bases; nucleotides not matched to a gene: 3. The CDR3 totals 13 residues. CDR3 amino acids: CASSPGQDYGYTF. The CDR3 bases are TGTGCCAGCAGCCCAGGACAGGACTATGGCTACACCTTC.

CDR3 in amino acids: CASSGPGGARYNEQFF. The CDR3 DNA sequence: TGTGCCAGCAGTGGCCCCGGGGGGGCGAGGTACAATGAGCAGTTCTTC. The rearrangement joins TRBV28 to TRBJ2-1, with 8 bases matching TRBD2. Looked up from germline, CDR1 is MDHEN and CDR2 is SYDVKM. Trimming removed 5 bases from V and 4 bases from J; junction bases left unmatched: 10. This CDR3 has 16 residues.

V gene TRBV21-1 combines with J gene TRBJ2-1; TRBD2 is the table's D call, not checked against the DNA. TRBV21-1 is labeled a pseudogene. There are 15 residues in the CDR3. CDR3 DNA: TGTGCCAGCAGCAAAGTTTGGCTAGCGGGAGATGAGCAGTTCTTC. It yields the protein CASSKVWLAGDEQFF.

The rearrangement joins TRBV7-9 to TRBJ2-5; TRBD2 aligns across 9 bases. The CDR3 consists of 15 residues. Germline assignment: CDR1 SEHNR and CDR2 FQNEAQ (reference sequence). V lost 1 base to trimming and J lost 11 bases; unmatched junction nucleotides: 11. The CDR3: CASSLGLAGSWEQYF. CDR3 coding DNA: TGTGCCAGCAGCTTAGGCCTAGCGGGAAGTTGGGAGCAGTACTTC.